Listed below are T cell receptor beta chains from one sample, sequenced in a study of regulatory T cells in long-lasting Graves disease. TCRdb used MiXCR to reprocess the multiplex PCR reads, holding one entry per CDR3 protein. This table has about 430,000 distinct CDR3 sequences, roughly 21% appearing once. Sequenced material: peripheral blood mononuclear cells (PBMCs), taken when the disease was refractory, from a patient treated with antithyroid drugs. The receptor set was obtained from a female donor with Graves disease. CDR3s include the opening cysteine and the closing phenylalanine or tryptophan. The order of the fields is D gene, V gene, clone size, J gene, CDR3 protein, CDR3 DNA. D genes are given only for firm matches. Clone size is stated in some rows and not others, as once, few, many or a class when expanded.

D: -
V: TRBV30
size: many
J: TRBJ2-2
CDR3: CAWSKGRGRQGGELFF
DNA: TGTGCCTGGAGTAAGGGCAGGGGTCGGCAAGGCGGGGAGCTGTTTTTT

D: -
V: TRBV2
size: many
J: TRBJ1-1
CDR3: CASRPEVNTEAFF
DNA: TGTGCCAGCAGGCCCGAGGTGAACACTGAAGCTTTCTTT

D: TRBD2
V: TRBV15
size: few
J: TRBJ2-3
CDR3: CATSRTPTSGGSSTDTQYF
DNA: TGTGCCACCAGCAGAACCCCTACTAGCGGGGGAAGTTCCACAGATACGCAGTATTTT

D: -
V: TRBV30
size: -
J: TRBJ2-7
CDR3: CAWSVGTYEQYF
DNA: TGTGCCTGGAGTGTAGGCACCTACGAGCAGTACTTC

D: -
V: TRBV2
size: many
J: TRBJ2-6
CDR3: CASSEDSSGANVLTF
DNA: TGTGCCAGCAGTGAAGACAGCTCTGGGGCCAACGTCCTGACTTTC

D: TRBD1
V: TRBV2
size: many
J: TRBJ2-5
CDR3: CASSYGDSQETQYF
DNA: TGTGCCAGCAGTTACGGGGACAGTCAAGAGACCCAGTACTTC

D: -
V: TRBV11-2
size: -
J: TRBJ2-2
CDR3: CASSFRETGELLF
DNA: TGTGCCAGCAGCTTCAGGGAAACCGGGGAGCTGCTTTTT

D: TRBD2
V: TRBV18
size: -
J: TRBJ2-7
CDR3: CASSPWWGGAYEQYF
DNA: TGTGCCAGCTCACCTTGGTGGGGAGGGGCCTACGAGCAGTACTTC

D: TRBD2
V: TRBV9
size: many
J: TRBJ2-7
CDR3: CASGGGGYEQYF
DNA: TGTGCCAGCGGGGGGGGAGGCTACGAGCAGTACTTC

D: -
V: TRBV10-3
size: -
J: TRBJ2-3
CDR3: CAISDPGSGTDTQYF
DNA: TGTGCCATCAGTGATCCCGGGAGTGGGACAGATACGCAGTATTTT

D: -
V: TRBV11-3
size: few
J: TRBJ2-3
CDR3: CASSFGQITDTQYF
DNA: TGTGCCAGCAGCTTCGGACAGATCACAGATACGCAGTATTTT

D: TRBD2
V: TRBV12-3/TRBV12-4
size: many
J: TRBJ2-2
CDR3: CASNLREGSRTGELFF
DNA: TGTGCCAGCAACCTACGGGAGGGTAGCAGAACCGGGGAGCTGTTTTTT

D: TRBD2
V: TRBV11-2
size: many
J: TRBJ2-5
CDR3: CASSMGLAAETQYF
DNA: TGTGCCAGCAGCATGGGACTAGCGGCGGAGACCCAGTACTTC

D: TRBD1
V: TRBV27
size: many
J: TRBJ1-4
CDR3: CASKGQPKLNEKLFF
DNA: TGTGCCAGCAAGGGACAGCCTAAACTAAATGAAAAACTGTTTTTT

D: TRBD2
V: TRBV28
size: -
J: TRBJ2-1
CDR3: CASSPLLGTSGDVGQFF
DNA: TGTGCCAGCAGTCCCCTCCTCGGGACTAGCGGGGATGTCGGTCAGTTCTTC

D: -
V: TRBV27
size: few
J: TRBJ2-2
CDR3: CASSAASGTGELFF
DNA: TGTGCCAGCAGTGCCGCCTCGGGGACCGGGGAGCTGTTTTTT

D: -
V: TRBV7-9
size: -
J: TRBJ2-3
CDR3: CASSPTHGYTQYF
DNA: TGTGCTAGCAGCCCTACCCACGGATATACGCAGTATTTT

D: -
V: TRBV6-1
size: many
J: TRBJ1-4
CDR3: CASSGNMVRHEKLFF
DNA: TGTGCCAGCAGTGGGAACATGGTGAGGCATGAAAAACTGTTTTTT

D: -
V: TRBV6-1
size: many
J: TRBJ2-5
CDR3: CASGWSISGTQYF
DNA: TGTGCCAGCGGGTGGAGCATCTCGGGTACCCAGTACTTC

D: -
V: TRBV10-2
size: -
J: TRBJ1-5
CDR3: CASSDPSRANQPQHF
DNA: TGCGCCAGCAGTGACCCGTCCAGGGCAAATCAGCCCCAGCATTTT

D: -
V: TRBV28
size: -
J: TRBJ1-1
CDR3: CASSLQGPLNTEAFF
DNA: TGTGCCAGCAGTTTACAGGGACCCCTGAACACTGAAGCTTTCTTT

D: -
V: TRBV7-2
size: many
J: TRBJ1-1
CDR3: CASSFGTLNTEAFF
DNA: TGTGCCAGCAGCTTCGGGACACTGAACACTGAAGCTTTCTTT

D: -
V: TRBV9
size: -
J: TRBJ1-4
CDR3: CASSVESAANEKLFF
DNA: TGTGCCAGCAGCGTAGAATCCGCGGCTAATGAAAAACTGTTTTTT